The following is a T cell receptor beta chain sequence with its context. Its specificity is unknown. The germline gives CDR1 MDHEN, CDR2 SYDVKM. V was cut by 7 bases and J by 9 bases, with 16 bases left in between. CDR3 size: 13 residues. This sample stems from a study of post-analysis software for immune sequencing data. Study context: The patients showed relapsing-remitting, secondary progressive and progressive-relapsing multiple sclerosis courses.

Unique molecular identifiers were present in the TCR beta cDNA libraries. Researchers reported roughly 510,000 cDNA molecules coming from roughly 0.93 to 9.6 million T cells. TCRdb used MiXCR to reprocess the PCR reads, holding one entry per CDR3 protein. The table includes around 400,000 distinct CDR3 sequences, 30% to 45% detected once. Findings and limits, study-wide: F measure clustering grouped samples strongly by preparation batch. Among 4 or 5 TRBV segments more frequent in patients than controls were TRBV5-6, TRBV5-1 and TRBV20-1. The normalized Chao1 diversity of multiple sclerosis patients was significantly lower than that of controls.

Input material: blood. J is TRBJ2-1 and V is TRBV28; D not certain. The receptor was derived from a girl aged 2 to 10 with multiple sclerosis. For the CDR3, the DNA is TGTGCCAGCACCGTGAGGTGGGTTGGTGAGCAGTTCTTC. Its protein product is CASTVRWVGEQFF.